One and the same sample provided the 18 T cell receptor beta chains below, sequenced in a study of blood T cell repertoires in COVID-19. This table comes from immunoSEQ multiplex PCR, and its TCRdb copy is limited to in-frame clones, with some not included. Of about 140,000 clones in the sample, more than 70% were seen once. Sequencing used PBMCs or T cells enriched from blood (not recorded which). The origin of the receptors is a man aged 35 to 55 with acute COVID-19.

This clone was detected once. J is TRBJ1-5 and V is TRBV19; 8 nucleotides align to TRBD1. The V and J ends lost 7 bases and 6 bases, in that order; junction bases with no gene match: 11. This CDR3 has 15 residues. Per germline, CDR1 LNHDA and CDR2 SQIVND (reference sequence). The CDR3 loop is CASTQMTGVAQPQHF. CDR3 DNA sequence: TGTGCCAGTACCCAAATGACAGGGGTTGCTCAGCCCCAGCATTTT.

The gene calls are TRBV30 and TRBJ1-2; TRBD1 might be the D (6 bases). Germline assignment: CDR1 GTSNPN and CDR2 SVGIG (reference sequence). The V and J ends lost 0 bases and 6 bases respectively, with 14 bases between them. The CDR3 is 14 residues long. In nucleotides, the CDR3 is TGTGCCTGGAGTGTTCTTTTTACAGGGAATGGCTACACCTTC. Amino acid sequence: CAWSVLFTGNGYTF.

The rearrangement links TRBV4-1 to TRBJ2-7, with D hard to call. This CDR3 comprises 14 residues. Trimming shortened V by 1 base and J by 6 bases, and 13 bases separated the two germline ends. The V gene's germline CDR1 is MGHRA and CDR2 YSYEKL. The CDR3 nucleotides are TGCGCCAGCAGCCAAGGGGCCCCGGCCCCCGAGCAGTACTTC. Amino acids: CASSQGAPAPEQYF.

V gene TRBV24-1 combines with J gene TRBJ1-5; tentatively, D is TRBD1 (6 bases). The germline gives CDR1 KGHDR, CDR2 SFDVKD. The CDR3 consists of 15 residues. V gave up 5 bases and J gave up 1 base, with 11 bases separating them. CDR3 coding DNA: TGTGCCACCAGTGGAGAAACAGGGAGCAATCAGCCCCAGCATTTT. It is translated as CATSGETGSNQPQHF.

This chain uses TRBV7-2 with TRBJ2-3, with 7 nucleotides matching TRBD2. After removal of 0 bases from V and 6 bases from J, the junction contained 0 bases not matched to a gene. The germline CDR1 and CDR2 sequences are SGHTA and FQGNSA. CDR3 length: 13 amino acids. This chain's CDR3 is CASSLAGGDTQYF. In DNA form, the CDR3 reads TGTGCCAGCAGCTTAGCCGGGGGGGATACGCAGTATTTT.

This clone has only a few counts. CDR3: CASSMRTGGETQYF. The CDR3 bases are TGTGCCAGTAGTATGAGGACAGGGGGCGAGACCCAGTACTTC. The chain recombines TRBV19 with TRBJ2-7; 11 bases line up with TRBD1. The end of the DNA fits TRBJ2-5 better, so the J call may be wrong. Germline CDR1 reads LNHDA; CDR2 reads SQIVND (reference sequence). The CDR3 loop spans 14 amino acids.

The chain couples TRBV4-3 to TRBJ2-1; 7 bases are a match to TRBD2. Germline-derived CDR1 and CDR2 are LGHNA and YSLEER. With V trimmed by 1 base and J by 3 bases, 3 bases remained unmatched. The CDR3 has 15 residues. CDR3 in amino acids: CASSQGLADYNEQFF. The CDR3 DNA is TGCGCCAGCAGCCAAGGGCTAGCGGACTACAATGAGCAGTTCTTC.

J is TRBJ1-1 and V is TRBV4-3; TRBD1 matches 7 bases. Per germline, CDR1 LGHNA and CDR2 YSLEER. The CDR3 is made up of 16 amino acids. J gave up 3 bases and V 1 base, and 8 bases lay outside the gene matches. CDR3 coding DNA: TGCGCCAGCAGCCAAGTTCAGGGGGTTGGCGACACTGAAGCTTTCTTT. It translates to CASSQVQGVGDTEAFF.

This chain connects TRBV28 to TRBJ2-5; D perhaps matches TRBD1 (5 bases). The ends were cut back, 9 bases at V and 5 bases at J, with 19 bases in the middle. Per germline, CDR1 MDHEN and CDR2 SYDVKM. CDR3 length: 14 amino acids. The CDR3 DNA reads TGTGCCAGTTCCTCCCAGGGTTTAAGGGAGACCCAGTACTTC. This sequence encodes CASSSQGLRETQYF.

The gene calls are TRBV7-2 and TRBJ2-7, with D possibly being TRBD1 (5 bases). V lost 4 bases and J 0 bases, leaving 10 bases between the germline ends. From germline, CDR1 is SGHTA and CDR2 FQGNSA. This CDR3 has 14 residues. The CDR3 protein is CASSSQTASYEQYF. The CDR3 DNA reads as TGTGCCAGCAGCTCCCAGACAGCCTCCTACGAGCAGTACTTC.

This clone was seen more than once but under ten times. The chain couples TRBV18 to TRBJ2-7; the D is unclear. V was trimmed by 0 bases and J by 6 bases, leaving 15 bases between them. The CDR3 runs 15 residues. Germline CDR1 is KGHSH and CDR2 is LQKENI. CDR3 residues: CASSPPYTRYFEQYF. The CDR3 DNA reads TGTGCCAGCTCACCACCGTATACCAGGTACTTCGAGCAGTACTTC.

The V gene is TRBV7-9, the J gene TRBJ1-3; D remains ambiguous. Per the germline V gene, CDR1 is SEHNR and CDR2 is FQNEAQ (reference sequence). The CDR3 runs to 13 residues. The ends were cut back, 1 base at V and 6 bases at J, with 7 bases in the middle. The CDR3 DNA reads as TGTGCCAGCAGCTTAGACGGACTAAACACCATATATTTT. As protein: CASSLDGLNTIYF.

V usage is TRBV11-2 and J usage is TRBJ2-7, with TRBD1 identical over 9 bases. CDR1 is SGHAT, CDR2 FQNNGV, per germline. V was pared by 4 bases and J by 3 bases, with 10 bases of the junction left unmatched. The CDR3 consists of 16 residues. Written as DNA, the CDR3 is TGTGCCAGCAGCTCCCAGCCGGGACAGGGAATCTACGAGCAGTACTTC. This gives the protein CASSSQPGQGIYEQYF.

The chain couples TRBV7-2 to TRBJ2-7, with 7 bases aligning to TRBD1. V shed 1 base and J 2 bases; nucleotides not matched to a gene: 8. CDR1 SGHTA and CDR2 FQGNSA come from the germline V gene. This CDR3 is 16 amino acids long. CDR3 region: CASSLVRGLEAYEQYF. Here the CDR3 DNA reads TGTGCCAGCAGCTTAGTGAGGGGGCTGGAAGCCTACGAGCAGTACTTC. Looking up the rest from reference TRBV7-2 and TRBJ2-7 gives the full variable domain: GAGVSQSPSNKVTEKGKDVELRCDPISGHTALYWYRQSLGQGLEFLIYFQGNSAPDKSGLPSDRFSAERTGGSVSTLTIQRTQQEDSAVYLCASSLVRGLEAYEQYFGPGTRLTVT.

The chain couples TRBV11-2 to TRBJ2-2, with 7 bases lining up with TRBD2. The trim removed 7 bases at V and 2 bases at J, leaving 10 bases unmatched. CDR3 length: 16 residues. Germline V gene sequence: CDR1 SGHAT, CDR2 FQNNGV. CDR3 DNA: TGTGCCAGCAAAGGGAGGGATTTTATAAACACCGGGGAGCTGTTTTTT. This translates into CASKGRDFINTGELFF.

This clone was recorded only once. The J gene is TRBJ1-1, the V gene TRBV29-1, with a tentative D call TRBD1 (6 bases). There are 15 residues in the CDR3. V was cut by 4 bases and J by 0 bases, with 15 bases left in between. From germline, CDR1 is SQVTM and CDR2 ANQGSEA. DNA of the CDR3: TGCAGCGTTGGGGACATCTGGGCCATGAACACTGAAGCTTTCTTT. It specifies CSVGDIWAMNTEAFF.

By share, this clone ranks as medium-sized. The V and J genes are TRBV7-9 and TRBJ1-2; tentative D call: TRBD1 (6 bases). CDR3 length: 14 amino acids. Germline CDR1 and CDR2: SEHNR and FQNEAQ (reference sequence). V was pared by 3 bases and J by 8 bases, with 16 bases between. The CDR3 DNA is TGTGCCAGCAGCTTGGCGGACAGCGGGGGAGGCTACACCTTC. This sequence encodes CASSLADSGGGYTF.

This clone was found many times. The chain carries TRBV18 and TRBJ2-5, with D possibly being TRBD2 (6 bases). CDR3 length equals 13 residues. The V gene's germline CDR1 is KGHSH and CDR2 LQKENI. Trimming left V 4 bases short and J 2 bases short, with 8 bases between. The CDR3 is CASSRDFQETQYF. The CDR3 nucleotides are TGTGCCAGCTCACGGGACTTTCAAGAGACCCAGTACTTC.